By frequency, the clone carrying this T cell receptor beta chain registers medium-sized (0.01 to 0.1%). This entry is derived from a study of T cell clusters in autoimmune cytopenias. Multiplex touch-down PCR amplified TRB using TRB-A and TRB-B pools in one tube. For each CDR3 protein, TCRdb gives one entry from its re-call of the multiplex PCR reads, without DNA. Its listing shows 3,500 or so distinct CDR3 sequences. The CDR3 covers 16 residues. Germline CDR1 reads KGHSH; CDR2 reads LQKENI. TRB amplification used around 0.25 ug of peripheral blood genomic DNA. The same data also contributed to another study, on T cell repertoires in aging, cancer and after chemotherapy. That report notes: In each cancer cohort, median generation probability increased across chemotherapy, suggesting thymic output rebounded.

The specimen was peripheral blood. The receptor comes from a human donor in good health. The gene calls are TRBV18 and TRBJ2-7; the TCRdb D gene call, TRBD1, has no DNA to confirm it. CDR3 sequence reads: CASSPLGTGASYEQYF. Together with reference TRBV18 and TRBJ2-7, the CDR3 gives the full variable domain: NAGVMQNPRHLVRRRGQEARLRCSPMKGHSHVYWYRQLPEEGLKFMVYLQKENIIDESGMPKERFSAEFPKEGPSILRIQQVVRGDSAAYFCASSPLGTGASYEQYFGPGTRLTVT.